Following are 9 T cell receptor beta chains from one sample sequenced in a study of T cell repertoires in cytomegalovirus infection. One entry per CDR3 protein results from TCRdb running MiXCR on the reads. The sample holds approximately 270,000 distinct CDR3 sequences, roughly 21% seen once. For these TCRs, the target antigens are not known. Sequences were derived from cultured PBMCs, sampled from culture after CMV antigen stimulation. The receptors originated from a human donor in good health (CMV status not recorded). Some clones in this sample may be carry-over from other donors' samples.

V gene TRBV15 combines with J gene TRBJ2-5; D perhaps matches TRBD1 (5 bases). This CDR3 contains 12 residues. The V gene's germline CDR1 is LNHNV and CDR2 YYDKDF (reference sequence). V was clipped by 8 bases and J by 0 bases, with 7 bases between them. In nucleotides, the CDR3 is TGTGCCACCGGGGCATACCAAGAGACCCAGTACTTC. Translation: CATGAYQETQYF.

The genes are TRBV5-4 and TRBJ2-7, with 10 bases lining up with TRBD2. The CDR3 is 15 amino acids. V trimming: 2 bases; J trimming: 4 bases; junction bases outside the gene matches: 6. The germline gives CDR1 SGHNT, CDR2 YYREEE (reference sequence). The chain's CDR3 is CASSFFGTSAYEQYF. The CDR3 nucleotides are TGTGCCAGCAGCTTTTTTGGGACTAGCGCTTACGAGCAGTACTTC.

The chain couples TRBV12-3 or TRBV12-4 to TRBJ2-1; D may be TRBD2 (6 bases). The CDR3 has 16 amino acids. V was cut by 3 bases and J by 7 bases, with 19 bases left in between. The CDR3 coding sequence is TGTGCCAGCAGTTTCCCAATGTTACTAGCTGCAAATGAGCAGTTCTTC. It specifies CASSFPMLLAANEQFF.

This clonotype was counted many times. The CDR3 bases are TGTGCCAGCTCACCGGACAGAAGGTATAGCAATCAGCCCCAGCATTTT. Its translation: CASSPDRRYSNQPQHF. The chain employs TRBV18 and TRBJ1-5, with a tentative D call TRBD1 (6 bases). V lost 3 bases and J lost 0, with 12 bases in between. The CDR3 contains 16 residues. Germline CDR1 KGHSH, CDR2 LQKENI. Full variable domain (outside the CDR3, taken from reference TRBV18 and TRBJ1-5): NAGVMQNPRHLVRRRGQEARLRCSPMKGHSHVYWYRQLPEEGLKFMVYLQKENIIDESGMPKERFSAEFPKEGPSILRIQQVVRGDSAAYFCASSPDRRYSNQPQHFGDGTRLSIL.

This chain uses TRBV7-9 with TRBJ1-6; D gene unclear. Germline V CDR1 and CDR2: SEHNR, FQNEAQ (reference sequence). The CDR3 consists of 16 residues. V lost 1 base to trimming and J lost 3 bases, with 10 bases between them. The CDR3 DNA is TGTGCCAGCAGCTTAGTAGCGACAATCTATAATTCACCCCTCCACTTT. As protein: CASSLVATIYNSPLHF.

CDR3 sequence (DNA): TGTGCCAGCAGTCGCCCCCGACAGGGGGCGGTTCGCGAGCAGTACTTC. It specifies CASSRPRQGAVREQYF. The chain combines TRBV28 with TRBJ2-7, with 10 bases lining up with TRBD1. J gave up 6 bases and V 5 bases, and 13 bases lay outside the gene matches. The CDR3 loop spans 16 amino acids. CDR1 is MDHEN, CDR2 SYDVKM, per germline.

Many counts were recorded for this clonotype. This CDR3 reads CASSLAGEQPQHF. The CDR3 DNA sequence: TGTGCCAGCAGCTTAGCGGGGGAACAGCCCCAGCATTTT. This chain links TRBV7-8 with TRBJ1-5, with D perhaps TRBD1 (5 bases). This CDR3 comprises 13 residues. Germline CDR1 SGHVS, CDR2 FQNEAQ. The V end lost 0 bases, the J end lost 7 bases, and 7 bases lay between the germline ends.

This clonotype was picked up a small number of times. The chain carries TRBV13 and TRBJ2-3; 9 bases are a match to TRBD1. The CDR3 covers 15 residues. The V and J ends lost 5 bases and 1 base, in that order; junction bases with no gene match: 4. The germline V gene has CDR1 PRHDT and CDR2 FYEKMQ (reference sequence). CDR3 region: CASSTRTGGTDTQYF. The CDR3 bases are TGTGCCAGCAGCACCAGGACAGGGGGCACAGATACGCAGTATTTT.

The chain couples TRBV4-1 to TRBJ1-4; no clear D. CDR3 length equals 16 residues. The V gene's germline CDR1 is MGHRA and CDR2 YSYEKL. Trimming took off 1 base at V and 4 bases at J, with 13 bases between the two ends. The DNA of the CDR3 is TGCGCCAGCAGCCAAGTTTCGGCCAGTCGTAATGAAAAACTGTTTTTT. This encodes CASSQVSASRNEKLFF.